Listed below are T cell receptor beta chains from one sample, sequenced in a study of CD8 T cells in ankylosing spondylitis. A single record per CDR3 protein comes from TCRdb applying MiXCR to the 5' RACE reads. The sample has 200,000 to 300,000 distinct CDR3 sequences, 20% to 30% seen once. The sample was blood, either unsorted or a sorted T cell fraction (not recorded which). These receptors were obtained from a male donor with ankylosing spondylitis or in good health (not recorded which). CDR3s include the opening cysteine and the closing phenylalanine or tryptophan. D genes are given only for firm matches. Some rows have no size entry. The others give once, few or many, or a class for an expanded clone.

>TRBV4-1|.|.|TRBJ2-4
CASKPREGANIQYF
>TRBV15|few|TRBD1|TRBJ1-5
CATSTGTGHQPQHF
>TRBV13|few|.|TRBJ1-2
CASTTGYGYTF
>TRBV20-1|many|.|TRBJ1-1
CSATEDSQNTEAFF
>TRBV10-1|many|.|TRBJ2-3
CASSEDSTDTQYF
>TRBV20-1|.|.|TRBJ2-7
CSATRPEIYEQYF
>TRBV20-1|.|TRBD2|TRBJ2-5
CSRWGGPRETQYF
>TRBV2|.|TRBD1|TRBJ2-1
CASSFRQGNYNEQFF
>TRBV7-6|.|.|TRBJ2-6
CASSLDRGPGANVLTF
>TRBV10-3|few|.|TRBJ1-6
CATTRSPLHF
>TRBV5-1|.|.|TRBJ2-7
CASSLGLYSYEQYF
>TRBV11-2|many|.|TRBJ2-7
CASSLVPDRAYEQYF
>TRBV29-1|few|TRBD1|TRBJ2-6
CSVSGQGANVLTF
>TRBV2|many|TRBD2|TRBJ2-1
CASSLAGGLYNEQFF
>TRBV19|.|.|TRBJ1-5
CASSLRGGGQPQHF
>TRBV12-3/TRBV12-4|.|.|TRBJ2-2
CASSFPSGHLNTGELFF
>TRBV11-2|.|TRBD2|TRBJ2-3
CASSLLAGGQADTQYF